This T cell receptor beta chain was identified in a study of beta chain features in type 1 diabetes (dated by TCRdb to between 2018 and 2020). About the investigation overall: Mean age, gender distribution, total cell number and subset yield did not differ between patients and healthy donors. Regulatory and stem cell-like memory subsets were obtained from only 8 patients and about 8 healthy donors, while naive and central memory subsets were obtained from all 30 or so donors. In the study, TCRB repertoires of sorted circulating CD4+ T cell subsets from recently diagnosed type 1 diabetes patients were compared with those of matched healthy donors. Across all samples, fewer than 110,000,000 sorted cells were examined, and cell number per subset correlated strongly with RNA yield. Broader findings and caveats from the paper: At VDJ recombination sites, patients with type 1 diabetes made fewer insertions and deleted more nucleotides, a pattern implying thymic rearrangement abnormalities. Because cDNA was sequenced instead of genomic DNA, activated cells with high expression could be over-represented, although the groups did not differ in activation or CD3 levels. Shorter templates might be favored by PCR, yet because patient and control samples were amplified and corrected together, any such skew would affect both groups equally. Naive, central memory and regulatory TCRB repertoires appeared to be more similar among patients than among healthy donors. HLA sub-analyses involved small numbers of individuals, so any influence of HLA type on TCRB rearrangement remained unresolved. In all four CD4+ subsets, TCRB CDR3 length was moderately but significantly shorter in type 1 diabetes patients.

The entire isolated RNA was reverse transcribed using the High Capacity cDNA Reverse Transcription Kit, and thus expressed TCRB transcripts were sequenced. Deep immunoSEQ sequencing was applied to naive, central memory and regulatory T cell samples, giving an average of around 3.8 million total reads per sample. Sorted cells were lysed in RLT buffer and RNA was extracted with DNase-treated RNeasy Micro or Mini kits, depending on cell number. To prevent cross-contamination, every cell subset was processed on its own, while patient and healthy donor samples were processed together. The immunoSEQ multiplex PCR was used to amplify TCRB sequences from cDNA, yielding 87-bp fragments that span the CDR3 region. Sequencing of the amplicons was performed on the Illumina HiSeq platform. Regarding the original processing steps: Synthetic template baselines were used to correct PCR bias computationally, reads within Hamming distance 2 were collapsed together, and singletons that could not be merged were discarded. Reads were aligned against IMGT to assign V, D and J genes, CDR3 length and insertions or deletions at six rearrangement sites. Within each subset, clonotype counts were normalized to sorted cell number, after which true diversity and Gini coefficients were computed with the tcR R package. Repertoire sharing was quantified using the overlap coefficient calculated on TCRB nucleotide sequences. As a proxy for the pre-selection repertoire, out-of-frame TCRB sequences from naive cells were analyzed. This immuneACCESS table, as held by TCRdb, lists in-frame sequences with V and J called but not all clones. Of the missing ones, under half trace to an unresolved V gene in checked studies; the others have no known cause. Clonal size and the V and J genes are those of that table, whereas D and trimming came from the DNA. For this sample there are 900,000 or so clones; about a sixth appear just once. 0.023% of the sample is in the top ten clones.

From each donor, a single peripheral blood sample of 100 to 150 mL on average was drawn into heparinised tubes. A BD FACSAria II and a panel including CD45RO, CCR7, CD25, CD127, CD95 and CD27 were used to sort naive, central memory, regulatory and stem cell-like memory CD4+ T cells. All sorted populations exceeded 95% purity. PBMCs were isolated right away by Lymphoprep density gradient centrifugation and were stained directly, without culture. So that batch effects would be minimized, each experiment stained and sorted samples in pairs, pairing one healthy donor with one patient. The CDR3 covers 17 residues, taking in both the cysteine and the phenylalanine. Only CDR3 DNA remains: 51 bases, in frame from the first base. The V end loses 1 base and the J end loses 0 bases, and a stretch of 13 bases separates them. CDR1 LNHNV and CDR2 YYDKDF are derived from the germline V gene (reference sequence).

Comment on this clone: Its target antigen remains unknown. Base qualities are not recorded, but no much larger clone differs from it by a single base.

Sequencing was performed on naive CD4+ T cells from blood. In light of the paper, this sample's cell subset or site label describes: true naive CD4+ T cells. Recombination linked TRBV15 to TRBJ2-1; the D gene is unclear. The sequence came from a woman younger than 35 in good health. The DNA sequence is given as TGTGCCACCAGCAGAGCCGGTAGGACCAGCTCCTACAATGAGCAGTTCTTC. It encodes CATSRAGRTSSYNEQFF. The full variable domain, with segments outside the CDR3 supplied by the reference TRBV15 and TRBJ2-1 proteins, appears as DAMVIQNPRYQVTQFGKPVTLSCSQTLNHNVMYWYQQKSSQAPKLLFHYYDKDFNNEADTPDNFQSRRPNTSFCFLDIRSPGLGDTAMYLCATSRAGRTSSYNEQFFGPGTRLTVL.